The next 18 T cell receptor beta chains were all read from a single sample in a study of cytomegalovirus exposure and HLA in healthy donors. 13 Jbeta primers and 60 Vbeta primers were used for the PCR. Measured with immunoSEQ multiplex PCR; TCRdb has only the in-frame clones, and not every one. Of over 120,000 clones listed, around 86% are singletons. Sequenced input: PBMCs. The receptors stem from a woman aged 25-40 years in good health and CMV-seronegative.

The CDR3 region is CASTGAYTF. DNA of the CDR3: TGTGCCAGCACAGGGGCCTACACCTTC. This chain links TRBV2 with TRBJ1-2, with D tentatively TRBD1 (6 bases). The V end was cut by 7 bases, the J end by 10 bases, with 7 bases between. The CDR3 has 9 residues. Germline loops: CDR1 SNHLY, CDR2 FYNNEI. The whole variable domain, remainder taken from reference TRBV2 and TRBJ1-2, is EPEVTQTPSHQVTQMGQEVILRCVPISNHLYFYWYRQILGQKVEFLVSFYNNEISEKSEIFDDQFSVERPDGSNFTLKIRSTKLEDSAMYFCASTGAYTFGSGTRLTVV.

The chain is built from TRBV9 and TRBJ2-1; 9 bases map to TRBD2. J was trimmed by 9 bases and V by 4 bases; bases with no gene match: 17. Per the germline V gene, CDR1 is SGDLS and CDR2 is YYNGEE. The CDR3 runs 17 residues. CDR3 amino acids: CASSQSEGSGSRSEQFF. DNA of the CDR3: TGTGCCAGCAGCCAATCGGAGGGTAGCGGGAGTCGTAGTGAGCAGTTCTTC.

This rearrangement joins TRBV2 to TRBJ1-1; no definite D call. The CDR3 length is 14 residues. Per germline, CDR1 SNHLY and CDR2 FYNNEI. Trimming took off 10 bases at V and 0 bases at J, with 15 bases between the two ends. CDR3 bases: TGTGCCACCTGCGGAGGGTACGTGAACACTGAAGCTTTCTTT. Encoded protein: CATCGGYVNTEAFF. The full variable domain, its missing parts supplied by reference TRBV2 and TRBJ1-1, is EPEVTQTPSHQVTQMGQEVILRCVPISNHLYFYWYRQILGQKVEFLVSFYNNEISEKSEIFDDQFSVERPDGSNFTLKIRSTKLEDSAMYFCATCGGYVNTEAFFGQGTRLTVV.

This chain uses TRBV19 with TRBJ1-4, with 10 bases identical to TRBD1. V lost 2 bases and J lost 8; bases outside the gene matches: 5. The CDR3 extends over 15 amino acids. Germline V CDR1 and CDR2: LNHDA, SQIVND (reference sequence). The CDR3 DNA reads as TGTGCCAGTAGTATATCGGGACAGGGGTACGAAAAACTGTTTTTT. It specifies CASSISGQGYEKLFF.

In this sample, this clone turned up a few times. The chain combines TRBV5-1 with TRBJ1-1; D gene uncertain. Trimming removed 4 bases at V and 0 bases at J, with 13 bases between. This CDR3 has 15 amino acids. Germline V gene sequence: CDR1 SGHRS, CDR2 YFSETQ. For the CDR3, the DNA is TGCGCCAGCAGCCCCCTCGACGCGGTGAACACTGAAGCTTTCTTT. This codes for CASSPLDAVNTEAFF.

The chain uses TRBV18 and TRBJ2-5; D not certain. The V gene lost 4 bases and the J gene lost 2 bases, with 8 bases spanning the gap. Germline-derived CDR1 and CDR2 are KGHSH and LQKENI. The CDR3 covers 13 residues. As DNA, the CDR3 is TGTGCCAGCTCACAGGAGTCGCAAGAGACCCAGTACTTC. This gives the protein CASSQESQETQYF.

This sequence joins TRBV5-4 and TRBJ2-1; D is uncertain. The CDR3 contains 13 residues. The ends were cut back, 4 bases at V and 7 bases at J, with 12 bases in the middle. Germline CDR1 reads SGHNT; CDR2 reads YYREEE (reference sequence). This chain's CDR3 is CASSPRLMNEQFF. The CDR3 nucleotides are TGTGCCAGCAGCCCGAGGCTGATGAATGAGCAGTTCTTC.

J is TRBJ2-3 and V is TRBV25-1; tentatively, D is TRBD2 (6 bases). Germline V gene data show CDR1 as MGHDK and CDR2 as SYGVNS. V dropped 2 bases and J dropped 3 bases, with 12 bases sitting between them. The CDR3 covers 15 residues. This chain's CDR3 is CASSEGVLATDTQYF. In DNA form, the CDR3 reads TGTGCCAGCAGTGAAGGCGTCCTAGCGACAGATACGCAGTATTTT.

The chain is built from TRBV9 and TRBJ2-2, with TRBD2 matching 8 bases. V was pared by 7 bases and J by 4 bases, with 9 bases of the junction left unmatched. This CDR3 has 15 amino acids. Germline CDR1 reads SGDLS; CDR2 reads YYNGEE. The CDR3: CASGGRGGPTGELFF. DNA for the CDR3: TGTGCCAGCGGTGGTCGCGGGGGGCCCACCGGGGAGCTGTTTTTT.

V is TRBV30 and J is TRBJ1-2, with D uncertain. In germline, CDR1 is GTSNPN, CDR2 SVGIG (reference sequence). The V and J ends lost 0 bases and 7 bases respectively, with 15 bases between them. The CDR3 covers 14 residues. CDR3 sequence: CAWSVGSGVGGYTF. As DNA, the CDR3 is TGTGCCTGGAGTGTCGGAAGTGGAGTGGGTGGCTACACCTTC.

V gene TRBV23-1 combines with J gene TRBJ2-3; 11 bases line up with TRBD1. TRBV23-1 falls under the ORF class, with uncertain function. The CDR3 consists of 16 residues. Trimming took 10 bases from V and 1 from J; bases not matched to a gene: 10. CDR3 amino acids: CAIRGGGQGGTDTQYF. The CDR3 nucleotides read TGCGCCATCCGAGGGGGGGGACAGGGGGGCACAGATACGCAGTATTTT.

V gene TRBV27 combines with J gene TRBJ2-1, with 8 positions matching TRBD1. V was clipped by 3 bases and J by 9 bases; unmatched bases: 4. Per the germline V gene, CDR1 is MNHEY and CDR2 is SMNVEV (reference sequence). The CDR3 is 13 residues long. The CDR3, as DNA: TGTGCCAGCAGTTTGATTACAGGGGGTGAGCAGTTCTTC. Its protein product is CASSLITGGEQFF.

The V call is TRBV4-1, the J call TRBJ2-3; D call uncertain. Germline V gene lookup returns CDR1 MGHRA and CDR2 YSYEKL. This CDR3 spans 14 amino acids. The germline V and J ends were trimmed by 3 bases and 4 bases, with 11 bases remaining between them. The DNA of the CDR3 is TGCGCCAGCAGCCAGACTTCCCTAGCAGATACGCAGTATTTT. Protein product: CASSQTSLADTQYF.

The chain employs TRBV19 and TRBJ1-1; no firm D call. This CDR3 has 12 residues. The V gene's germline CDR1 is LNHDA and CDR2 SQIVND (reference sequence). Trimming took 7 bases from V and 1 from J, leaving 7 bases between them. The DNA for the CDR3 is TGTGCCAGTACGGGTGAGAACACTGAAGCTTTCTTT. Protein: CASTGENTEAFF.

Note on this clone: The same CDR3 is also encoded by other DNA sequences in this sample. CDR3 sequence reads: CAWSARLAGGETQYF. In DNA, the CDR3 is TGTGCCTGGAGTGCCCGACTAGCGGGTGGGGAGACCCAGTACTTC. The V and J genes are TRBV30 and TRBJ2-5, with 10 bases fitting TRBD2. CDR1 is GTSNPN and CDR2 is SVGIG in the germline V gene (reference sequence). V shed 1 base, J shed 5 bases, and the junction held 7 bases outside the gene matches. CDR3 length: 15 amino acids.

This clone was seen only once. This chain links TRBV19 with TRBJ1-5, with D perhaps TRBD1 (5 bases). Trimming took 7 bases from V and 6 from J, leaving 16 bases between them. The CDR3 is made up of 14 amino acids. CDR1 and CDR2 from the germline V gene are LNHDA and SQIVND (reference sequence). CDR3 in amino acids: CASNVRTNVQPQHF. The DNA of the CDR3 is TGTGCCAGTAATGTCAGGACAAACGTTCAGCCCCAGCATTTT.

Note on this clone: One end of the junction does not line up with germline, which may come from a read error. V is TRBV11-2 and J is TRBJ2-1; 10 nucleotides agree with TRBD1. CDR1 SGHAT and CDR2 FQNNGV come from the germline V gene. The CDR3 sequence is 19 residues long. CDR3 in DNA: TGTGCCGGCAGCATCCGGGACAGGGGTTTCAGGGCGCTCTACAATGAGCAGTTCTTC. Its translation: CAGSIRDRGFRALYNEQFF.

The chain carries TRBV4-2 and TRBJ2-1, with D perhaps TRBD2 (5 bases). The germline CDR1 and CDR2 sequences are LGHNA and YNFKEQ. Trimming removed 4 bases at V and 9 bases at J, with 13 bases between. The length of the CDR3 is 13 residues. The CDR3 region has the DNA TGTGCCAGCAGCCGTCATCCTAGCCCTGAGCAGTTCTTC. Translation gives CASSRHPSPEQFF.